Described below is a single T cell receptor beta chain sequence and its context. The clone's antigen remains unknown. No per-base quality is available; no much larger clone lies one base away. Sequences ENHRY (CDR1) and SYGVKD (CDR2) are obtained from the germline V gene. Spanning cysteine to phenylalanine, the CDR3 consists of 14 amino acids. Of all the DNA, just the CDR3 is kept, 42 bases in frame from base 1. Trimming at the junction amounts to 3 bases on V and 1 base on J, and the germline ends lie 6 bases apart. The cohort consisted of hundreds of healthy bone marrow donors. At the time of sampling, all cohort members were nominally healthy, though unrecorded immune exposures were likely present. The donor was CMV seronegative and belonged to the group of 352 seronegative cohort members. A peripheral blood sample was collected from each donor, and TCR beta sequencing was performed on peripheral blood mononuclear cells. The Qiagen DNeasy Blood Extraction Kit was used to extract genomic DNA from the blood cell samples.

The library relied on the immunoSEQ multiplex PCR assay. The multiplex PCR relied on a mix of 60 forward primers for TCR Vbeta segments and 13 reverse primers for TCR Jbeta segments. A multiplex PCR assay on genomic DNA amplified the CDR3 region of rearranged TCR beta genes. The Illumina HiSeq System was used to sequence the amplified TCR beta libraries as 87-base-pair reads. Per the source publication's procedure: A later analysis tallied roughly 80 million unique TCR beta chains across the 700 or so repertoires, and some 12 million of those chains were shared by two or more donors. Raw reads were error-corrected and collapsed into unique sequences with a nearest-neighbor algorithm that merged closely related sequences to remove PCR and sequencing errors. V, D and J gene segments were assigned by aligning CDR3 sequences to IMGT reference sequences. For a sequence to be retained, at least a six-nucleotide match to both a V gene segment and a J gene segment was required. A rearrangement was called productive if the CDR3 had no stop codons and remained in frame with V and J, and every other rearrangement was called non-productive. Following IMGT convention, CDR3 was defined as the stretch from the second conserved V-encoded cysteine up to the conserved J-encoded phenylalanine. The earlier analysis of 587 of the donors excluded any sequence lacking an unambiguous match to a single V gene segment. In an earlier analysis of more than 500 of the donors, a V segment was called functional when productive rearrangements were above 56.7%, and segregating when the standard deviation between donors exceeded 5%. A statistical classification framework was developed to diagnose cytomegalovirus status using the catalog of TCR beta chain sequences. A later analysis assigned V and J genes by comparing TCR nucleotide sequences with IMGT/GENE-DB human TR gene sequences. In a later analysis, CDR3 sequences and most-parsimonious VDJ recombination scenarios were assigned using the TCRdist pipeline. In a later analysis, every TCR beta chain was defined by the combination of its CDR3 amino acid sequence and its V-gene family, and reads without a unique V-gene family were dropped. To address suspected cross-contamination and a sequencing artifact, a later analysis removed 550 to 750 highly shared, low-generation-probability nucleotide sequences. For each public chain, a later analysis derived a clonal expansion index from normalized ranks of inferred template counts within each repertoire. A later analysis computed generation probabilities with a VDJ recombination model fitted to out-of-frame rearrangements, and checked the results against IGoR. A later analysis scored TCR-TCR, TCR-HLA and TCR-CMV co-occurrence with hypergeometric tests, applying a repertoire-size bias correction to TCR pairs. To estimate false discovery rates, a later analysis permuted the HLA or CMV assignments 20 times. In a later analysis, co-occurring TCRs were grouped using DBSCAN, with TCRdist sequence similarity added in when clustering inside HLA-allele-positive subsets. Repertoires with fewer than 30,000 or more than 120,000 public chains, plus five repertoires with anomalous nucleotide sharing, were excluded from co-occurrence clustering. In TCRdb, the immuneACCESS table is reduced to in-frame sequences with V and J assigned. These tables do not hold every clone; where another copy was compared, an unresolved V gene accounts for under half, and the others remain unexplained. The D gene and trimming were derived from the DNA, and the V and J assignments and clone size from that table. This sample holds 85,000 to 100,000 clones; roughly 80% were observed only once. Roughly 3% of the sample comes from the top ten.

The record originates from a study of cytomegalovirus exposure and HLA in healthy donors listed by TCRdb under 2017. Study-level background: According to an earlier analysis of a few hundred of the donors, some 180 million T cells yielded 117 million unique TCR beta sequences and 276 Gb of sequence data. An early release that covered about 600 HLA-typed donors contained 300 to 350 gigabases of sequencing data and 65 million to 100 million unique TCR sequences. Of the roughly 400 genotyped donors, 65% to 90% fell in the genetic ancestry cluster associated with self-reported Caucasian donors. The aim of the study was to test whether cataloging public T cell receptors could identify signatures of past pathogen exposure. The T cell repertoires of 550 to 850 subjects were profiled by immunosequencing and related to cytomegalovirus serostatus. In addition to the first cohort of 666 subjects, a separate validation cohort of 120 different subjects was used. High-throughput TCR immunosequencing, statistical association of individual TCRs with disease status, and machine learning were combined to predict cytomegalovirus infection status. In a later analysis, previously published TCR beta repertoires from 666 donors were re-analyzed and high-resolution HLA genotyping was added so that TCR occurrence patterns could be studied. Rather than using new phenotypic data, the later analysis identified candidate immune exposures from TCR beta sequences and from how often those sequences occurred across donors. In an earlier analysis of about 590 of the donors, high-throughput TCR beta sequencing was used to judge whether each TCR beta V gene segment behaved as functional or pseudogenic. Donor age, sex, ethnicity and CMV serostatus were compiled alongside the repertoire data. A later genetic analysis took genome-wide SNP genotypes for about three fifths of the roughly 700 donors and used that subset as a discovery cohort. Every repertoire in the discovery cohort had been generated on one and the same sequencing platform. HLA typing covered class I and class II loci at four-digit resolution. The number of donors typed differed by locus, with about 629-630 for A, B, C, DRB1 and DQB1, around 560 for DQA1, approximately 570 for DPA1, and some 440 for DPB1. Four to six DR-DQ haplotypes were handled as single units for association and clustering, since linkage in the cohort was strong. On average, roughly 240,000 unique TCR beta nucleotide sequences were sequenced per donor among some 430 genotyped donors of the cohort, with roughly 18% of those sequences being non-productive. The research as a whole found: The earlier analysis of 450 to 700 of the donors excluded approximately 15 rarely observed V segments, including chromosome 9 orphons, because counts were too low. Across donors, most TCR sequences were observed very rarely, whereas some public TCRs were present in many individuals. Three of the identified cytomegalovirus-associated TCR beta chains were confirmed in vitro to be specific for cytomegalovirus antigens. According to a later genetic analysis, donors in an Asian-associated ancestry cluster had fewer N-insertions in productive TCRs than the approximately 700-donor mean. A further reported finding was that TCR beta sequences accurately predicted the HLA-A and HLA-B alleles for most subjects in the first cohort. Most CMV-associated TCR beta chains appeared to be HLA-restricted in a later analysis, and the HLA associations seemed to be driven largely by CMV exposure. Presence/absence analyses assumed roughly uniform sequencing depth across donors, an assumption that may not hold. Only TCR beta chains were sequenced in this cohort, and the absence of alpha or paired-chain data limited detectable features. The 87-base-pair reads could not distinguish some IMGT-functional V segments, including TRBV6-2 and TRBV6-3, so those segments were excluded. In a later analysis, HLA-associated TCR beta chains showed more clonal expansion and lower generation probabilities than non-associated chains that were equally common. When HLA alleles, especially DR and DQ, strongly co-occurred, attributing TCR associations to individual alleles was difficult. An association between a missense DCLRE1C variant and V-gene and J-gene trimming of TCR beta chains was found in a later genetic analysis and replicated in an independent cohort. Because HLA typing was missing for some donors at each locus, association tests included only the typed subset. In a later analysis, about 17,000 TCR beta sequences were associated with specific HLA alleles at a false discovery rate of 0.05. In the study, about 150 TCR beta chains were listed as associated with cytomegalovirus. It was suggested by the authors that the approach could potentially be generalized to other disease states and immunological phenotypes. Linkage disequilibrium might explain the correlated functional status among segregating V segments, but an unknown experimental factor could not be ruled out. In an earlier analysis of several hundred of the donors, most TCR beta V segments were observed in productive rearrangements about 87% or about 30% of the time, broadly matching IMGT annotations. According to a later analysis, parvovirus B19, influenza, CMV and Epstein-Barr virus appeared linked to several top co-occurrence clusters. The sequencing pipeline was judged likely to have produced a cluster of highly shared sequence variants as a technical artifact. For the cohort, immune exposure information was limited to CMV serostatus. The classifier was reported to diagnose cytomegalovirus status with high specificity and sensitivity in both the original and validation cohorts. In a later analysis, the rate of TCR association differed among HLA loci, with DRB1 alleles having the most associated TCRs and HLA-C alleles having the fewest.

The chain uses TRBV10-3 and TRBJ2-2, with the D gene not clear enough to name. The sequenced sample was PBMCs. The receptor was isolated from a man aged 35-49 years in good health and CMV-seronegative. The base sequence is TGTGCCATCAGTGATAGTGGGAACACCGGGGAGCTGTTTTTT. The encoded protein is CAISDSGNTGELFF.